This is a list of T cell receptor beta chains from one sample in a study of Graves' ophthalmopathy and Graves' hyperthyroidism. Each CDR3 protein is one row after TCRdb ran MiXCR on the multiplex PCR reads. The sample includes about half a million distinct CDR3 sequences, approximately 15% of them seen just once. The sequencing input was blood. All receptors come from a woman aged 25 to 39 with Graves' ophthalmopathy. The CDR3 runs from the conserved cysteine through the conserved F or W. D genes are given only for firm matches. Not all rows give a size; the values are once, few, many and, for expanded clones, a class.

d_call cdr3_length j_call v_call clone_size cdr3_aa cdr3_nt
. 14 TRBJ1-6 TRBV12-3/TRBV12-4 many CASSLGGENSPLHF TGTGCCAGCAGTTTAGGGGGGGAAAATTCACCCCTCCACTTT
. 15 TRBJ1-6 TRBV9 . CASSALGGGISPLHF TGTGCCAGCAGCGCCCTTGGCGGGGGTATTTCACCCCTCCACTTT
. 15 TRBJ1-3 TRBV6-4 many CASSIDRSSGNTIYF TGTGCCAGCAGTATAGACAGGAGCTCTGGAAACACCATATATTTT
TRBD1 14 TRBJ2-2 TRBV29-1 many CSAEQGWDTGELFF TGCAGCGCGGAACAGGGGTGGGACACCGGGGAGCTGTTTTTT
. 15 TRBJ2-7 TRBV29-1 . CSVEVTDSKHYEQYF TGCAGCGTTGAAGTTACGGACAGTAAACACTACGAGCAGTACTTC
. 17 TRBJ1-6 TRBV28 many CASSSVGLTIYNSPLHF TGTGCCAGCAGTTCCGTGGGCCTTACCATCTATAATTCACCCCTCCACTTT
TRBD2 14 TRBJ2-7 TRBV20-1 many CSARAAGGNYEQYF TGCAGTGCTAGAGCAGCGGGAGGGAACTACGAGCAGTACTTC
. 16 TRBJ2-5 TRBV10-3 many CAISEMWDTRQETQYF TGTGCCATCAGTGAGATGTGGGACACCCGACAAGAGACCCAGTACTTC
. 15 TRBJ1-1 TRBV11-1 few CASSLGVMENTEAFF TGTGCCAGCAGCTTAGGGGTTATGGAGAACACTGAAGCTTTCTTT
TRBD1 14 TRBJ1-1 TRBV15 many CATTRDRSNTEAFF TGTGCCACCACCCGGGACAGGTCGAACACTGAAGCTTTCTTT
TRBD1 16 TRBJ1-2 TRBV19 . CASSRGLTDRAAGYTF TGTGCCAGTAGTCGGGGACTCACGGACAGGGCGGCTGGCTACACCTTC
. 14 TRBJ1-5 TRBV19 many CASSPYFGGQPQHF TGTGCCAGTAGTCCCTACTTTGGAGGTCAGCCCCAGCATTTT
TRBD1 14 TRBJ1-2 TRBV12-3/TRBV12-4 many CASSTTGVDYGYTF TGTGCCAGCAGTACAACAGGGGTGGACTATGGCTACACCTTC
. 13 TRBJ2-2 TRBV5-1 . CASSLETGWELFF TGCGCCAGCAGCTTGGAGACAGGCTGGGAGCTGTTTTTT
. 15 TRBJ2-7 TRBV6-5 many CASSYSRGYSYEQYF TGTGCCAGCAGTTACTCACGAGGGTACTCCTACGAGCAGTACTTC